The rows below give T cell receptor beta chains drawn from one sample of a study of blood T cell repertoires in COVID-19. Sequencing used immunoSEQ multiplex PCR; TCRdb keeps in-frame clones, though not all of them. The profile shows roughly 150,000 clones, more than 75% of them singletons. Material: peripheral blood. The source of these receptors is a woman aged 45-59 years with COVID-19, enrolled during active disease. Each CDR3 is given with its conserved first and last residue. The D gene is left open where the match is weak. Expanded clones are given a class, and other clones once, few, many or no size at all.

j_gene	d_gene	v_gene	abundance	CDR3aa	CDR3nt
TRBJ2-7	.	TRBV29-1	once	CSVFRGNSYEQYF	TGCAGCGTTTTTCGGGGGAACTCCTACGAGCAGTACTTC
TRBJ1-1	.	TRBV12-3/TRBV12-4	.	CASSYLNTEAFF	TGTGCCAGCAGCTACTTGAACACTGAAGCTTTCTTT
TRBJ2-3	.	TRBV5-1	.	CASSLGGTVDTHTQYF	TGCGCCAGCAGCTTGGGGGGGACTGTCGATACCCATACGCAGTATTTT
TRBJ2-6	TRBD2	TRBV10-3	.	CAISESGGVGANVLTF	TGTGCCATCAGTGAGTCGGGAGGGGTCGGGGCCAACGTCCTGACTTTC
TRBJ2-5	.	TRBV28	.	CASSLAGGETQYF	TGTGCCAGCAGTTTGGCAGGGGGGGAGACCCAGTACTTC
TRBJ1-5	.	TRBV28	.	CASSLVQVPNQPQHF	TGTGCCAGCAGTTTAGTTCAGGTCCCCAATCAGCCCCAGCATTTT
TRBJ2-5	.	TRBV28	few	CASSLNGETQYF	TGTGCCAGCAGTTTAAACGGAGAGACCCAGTACTTC
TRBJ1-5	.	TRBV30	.	CACNRDENQPQHF	TGTGCCTGCAACAGGGATGAGAATCAGCCCCAGCATTTT
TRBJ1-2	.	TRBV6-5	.	CASTIAGGYGYTF	TGTGCCAGCACTATAGCCGGGGGCTATGGCTACACCTTC
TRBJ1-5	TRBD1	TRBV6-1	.	CASSELGTGSGQPQHF	TGTGCCAGCAGTGAATTAGGGACAGGGTCCGGTCAGCCCCAGCATTTT
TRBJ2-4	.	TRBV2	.	CASSELFFSKNIQYF	TGTGCCAGCAGTGAACTTTTTTTTTCGAAAAACATTCAGTACTTC
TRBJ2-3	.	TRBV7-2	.	CASSLPKTLIRGDTQYF	TGTGCCAGCAGCTTACCCAAGACATTAATAAGGGGAGATACGCAGTATTTT
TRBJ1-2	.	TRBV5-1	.	CASSLAGGWGYGYTF	TGCGCCAGCAGCTTGGCGGGGGGTTGGGGCTATGGCTACACCTTC
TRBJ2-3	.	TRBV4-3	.	CASSQSRGGGRTDTQYF	TGCGCCAGCAGCCAATCGCGAGGCGGGGGCCGCACAGATACGCAGTATTTT
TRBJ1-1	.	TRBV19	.	CASRILSGGNTEAFF	TGTGCCAGTAGGATCCTGTCGGGGGGGAACACTGAAGCTTTCTTT
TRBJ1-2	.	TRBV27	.	CASSLPPPDSYGYTF	TGTGCCAGCAGTTTACCTCCTCCGGACAGCTATGGCTACACCTTC
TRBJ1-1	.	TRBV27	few	CASSSWRDTEAFF	TGTGCCAGCAGTTCGTGGAGGGACACTGAAGCTTTCTTT
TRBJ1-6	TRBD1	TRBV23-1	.	CASSQPGTVKF	TGCGCCAGCAGTCAACCCGGGACAGTGAAATTT
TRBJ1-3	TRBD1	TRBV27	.	CASSLQGQGVNTIYF	TGTGCCAGCAGTTTACAGGGACAGGGAGTAAACACCATATATTTT
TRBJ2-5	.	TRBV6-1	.	CASSEADGVTQYF	TGTGCCAGCAGTGAAGCGGACGGGGTGACCCAGTACTTC
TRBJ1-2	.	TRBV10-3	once	CAISEPGDGYTF	TGTGCCATCAGTGAGCCAGGGGATGGCTACACCTTC
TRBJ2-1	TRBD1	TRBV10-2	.	CATKRTGGGYNEQFF	TGCGCCACCAAACGGACAGGGGGAGGATACAATGAGCAGTTCTTC
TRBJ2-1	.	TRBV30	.	CAWSLGSGGAYNEQFF	TGTGCCTGGAGTTTAGGGTCGGGCGGGGCCTACAATGAGCAGTTCTTC
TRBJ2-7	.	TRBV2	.	CASRETEQYF	TGTGCCAGCAGGGAAACTGAGCAGTACTTC
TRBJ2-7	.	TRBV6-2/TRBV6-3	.	CASSNTYEQYF	TGTGCCAGCAGTAACACCTACGAGCAGTACTTC
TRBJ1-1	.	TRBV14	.	CASSQDFLIGNTEAFF	TGTGCCAGCAGCCAAGATTTCCTTATCGGGAACACTGAAGCTTTCTTT
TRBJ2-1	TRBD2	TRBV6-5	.	CASSISGGARKFF	TGTGCCAGCAGCATTAGCGGGGGGGCCCGGAAGTTCTTC
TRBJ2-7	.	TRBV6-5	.	CATSQGLIVSYEQYF	TGTGCCACCTCCCAGGGACTGATAGTCTCCTACGAGCAGTACTTC
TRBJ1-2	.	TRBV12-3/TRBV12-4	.	CASTLTGVYGYTF	TGTGCCAGCACCCTGACCGGGGTCTATGGCTACACCTTC
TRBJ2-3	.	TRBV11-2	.	CASSLGAGSGTDTQYF	TGTGCCAGCAGCTTAGGGGCGGGGTCGGGCACAGATACGCAGTATTTT
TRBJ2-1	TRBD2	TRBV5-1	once	CASSWSGGAQNEQFF	TGCGCCAGCAGCTGGAGCGGGGGGGCCCAGAATGAGCAGTTCTTC
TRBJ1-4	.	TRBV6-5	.	CASSRGGATNEKLFF	TGTGCCAGCAGTCGCGGGGGAGCAACTAATGAAAAACTGTTTTTT
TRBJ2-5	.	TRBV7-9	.	CASSLTQQSPRETQYF	TGTGCCAGCAGCTTAACCCAACAGTCTCCAAGGGAGACCCAGTACTTC
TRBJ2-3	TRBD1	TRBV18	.	CASSPPGGTGADTQYF	TGTGCCAGCTCACCACCCGGGGGGACAGGGGCAGATACGCAGTATTTT
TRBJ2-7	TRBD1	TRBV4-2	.	CASSRSGQDGYEQYF	TGTGCCAGCAGCCGCTCGGGACAGGATGGCTACGAGCAGTACTTC
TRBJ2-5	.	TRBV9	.	CASSAGLNKPGETQYF	TGTGCCAGCAGCGCAGGACTTAACAAGCCAGGCGAGACCCAGTACTTC
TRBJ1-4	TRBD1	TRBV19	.	CASSETGMGNEKLFF	TGTGCCAGTAGCGAGACAGGGATGGGGAATGAAAAACTGTTTTTT
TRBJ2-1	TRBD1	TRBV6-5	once	CASRFRDRGRDEQFF	TGTGCCAGCAGATTCCGGGACAGGGGTAGGGATGAGCAGTTCTTC
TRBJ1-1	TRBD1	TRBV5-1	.	CASSQGQGAATEAFF	TGCGCCAGCAGCCAAGGACAGGGGGCGGCCACTGAAGCTTTCTTT
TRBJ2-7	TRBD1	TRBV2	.	CASRLTTGEGVQYF	TGTGCCAGCAGATTGACGACAGGGGAAGGGGTGCAGTACTTC
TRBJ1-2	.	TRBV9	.	CASSVDFWGQNYGYTF	TGTGCCAGCAGCGTAGATTTTTGGGGCCAGAACTATGGCTACACCTTC
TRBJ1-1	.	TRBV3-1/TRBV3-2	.	CASSQGGEAFF	TGTGCCAGCAGCCAAGGAGGAGAAGCTTTCTTT
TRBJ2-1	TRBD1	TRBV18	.	CASSPRGTGGWYEQFF	TGTGCCAGCTCACCAAGGGGGACAGGGGGCTGGTATGAGCAGTTCTTC
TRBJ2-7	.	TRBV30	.	CAWNEGDSYEQYF	TGTGCCTGGAATGAGGGGGACTCCTACGAGCAGTACTTC
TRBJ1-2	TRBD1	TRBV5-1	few	CASSLSGQGHGYTF	TGCGCCAGCAGCTTGTCTGGACAGGGACATGGCTACACCTTC
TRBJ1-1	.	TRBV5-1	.	CASSYREGTEAFF	TGCGCCAGCAGCTACCGGGAGGGCACTGAAGCTTTCTTT
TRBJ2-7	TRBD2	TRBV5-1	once	CASSPLAGGPSEQYF	TGCGCCAGCAGCCCCTTAGCGGGGGGGCCTAGCGAGCAGTACTTC
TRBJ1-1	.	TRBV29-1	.	CSVSIVTGHTEAFF	TGCAGCGTTAGCATTGTGACAGGACACACTGAAGCTTTCTTT
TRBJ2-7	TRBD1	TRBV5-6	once	CASSLAGTAKRSYEQYF	TGTGCCAGCAGCTTGGCGGGGACAGCAAAACGGTCCTACGAGCAGTACTTC
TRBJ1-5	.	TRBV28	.	CASSLGHDSNQPQHF	TGTGCCAGCAGCCTGGGACACGATAGCAATCAGCCCCAGCATTTT
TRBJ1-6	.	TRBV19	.	CATSGINSPLHF	TGTGCCACCTCCGGGATTAATTCACCCCTCCACTTT
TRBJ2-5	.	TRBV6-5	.	CASSYSTSETGETQYF	TGTGCCAGCAGTTACTCGACCTCGGAAACGGGTGAGACCCAGTACTTC
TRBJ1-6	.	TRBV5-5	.	CASSLSGREDSPLHF	TGTGCCAGCAGCTTGAGTGGCAGGGAAGATTCACCCCTCCACTTT
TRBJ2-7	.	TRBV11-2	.	CASRRPGGTAPYEQYF	TGTGCCAGCAGACGTCCGGGCGGGACAGCTCCCTACGAGCAGTACTTC